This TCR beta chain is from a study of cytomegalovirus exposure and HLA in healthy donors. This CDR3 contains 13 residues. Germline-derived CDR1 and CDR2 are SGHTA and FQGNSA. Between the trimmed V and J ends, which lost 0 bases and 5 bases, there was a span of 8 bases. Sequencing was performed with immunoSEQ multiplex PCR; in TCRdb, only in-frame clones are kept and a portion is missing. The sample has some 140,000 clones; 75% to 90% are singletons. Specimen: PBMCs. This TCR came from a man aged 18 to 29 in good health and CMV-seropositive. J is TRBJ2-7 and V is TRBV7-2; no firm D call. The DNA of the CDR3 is TGTGCCAGCAGCTTAGCCGGGTGGGACGAGCAGTACTTC. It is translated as CASSLAGWDEQYF.